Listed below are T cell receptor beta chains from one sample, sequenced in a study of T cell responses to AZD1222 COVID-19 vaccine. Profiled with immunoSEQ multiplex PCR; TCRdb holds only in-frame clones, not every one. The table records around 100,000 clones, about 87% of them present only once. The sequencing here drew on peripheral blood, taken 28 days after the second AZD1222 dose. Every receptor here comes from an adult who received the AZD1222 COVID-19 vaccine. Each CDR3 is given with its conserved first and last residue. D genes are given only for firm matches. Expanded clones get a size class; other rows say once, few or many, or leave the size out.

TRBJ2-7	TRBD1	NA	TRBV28	TGTGCCAGCAGTTTTAATCTCAAGGGACAGACCTTCTACGAGCAGTACTTC	CASSFNLKGQTFYEQYF
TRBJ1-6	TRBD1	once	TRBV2	TGTGCCAGCAGGCCAGGGGGCGCTTCCCTAAGCTCCTATAATTCACCCCTCCACTTT	CASRPGGASLSSYNSPLHF
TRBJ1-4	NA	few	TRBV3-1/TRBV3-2	TGTGCCAGCAGCCAAGATCCGGGGCCCGGTGAAAAACTGTTTTTT	CASSQDPGPGEKLFF
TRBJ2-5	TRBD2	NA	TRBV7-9	TGTGCCAGCAGCTTAGGGCGGGGGATCCAAGAGACCCAGTACTTC	CASSLGRGIQETQYF
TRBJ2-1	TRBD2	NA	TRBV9	TGTGCCAGCAGCTCCTCACTAGCGGCCGTTGACAATGAGCAGTTCTTC	CASSSSLAAVDNEQFF
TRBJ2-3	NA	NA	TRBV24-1	TGTGCCACCAGTGATTTGTCACAGGGTAGTCATACGCAGTATTTT	CATSDLSQGSHTQYF
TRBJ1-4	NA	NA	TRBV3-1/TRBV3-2	TGTGCCAGCAGCCCTATGGCGGCAGGGGACGAAAAACTGTTTTTT	CASSPMAAGDEKLFF
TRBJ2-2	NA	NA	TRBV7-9	TGTGCCAGCGGTGGGGGGAACACCGGGGAGCTGTTTTTT	CASGGGNTGELFF
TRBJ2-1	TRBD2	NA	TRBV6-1	TGTGCCAGCAGTGAACCGGGGGGACCCTACAATGAGCAGTTCTTC	CASSEPGGPYNEQFF
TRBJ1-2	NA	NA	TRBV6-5	TGTGCCAGCAGGCGACTTCCGGGACTTTCCTATGGCTACACCTTC	CASRRLPGLSYGYTF
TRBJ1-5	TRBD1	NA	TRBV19	TGTGCCAGTAGTATGACAGGGTTAAGCAATCAGCCCCAGCATTTT	CASSMTGLSNQPQHF
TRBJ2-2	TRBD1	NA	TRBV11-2	TGTGCCAGCAGCTTAGGGGGACAGGGGAGAACCGGGGAGCTGTTTTTT	CASSLGGQGRTGELFF
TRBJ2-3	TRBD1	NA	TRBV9	TGTGCCAGCAGCGCGACCGGGACAGGTTTCGGAGATACGCAGTATTTT	CASSATGTGFGDTQYF
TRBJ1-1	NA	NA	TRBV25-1	TGTGCCAGCAGTGAAGTGGGGGCTGGGCCTGAAGCTTTCTTT	CASSEVGAGPEAFF
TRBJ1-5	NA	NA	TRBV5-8	TGTGCCAGCAGCTTGGCAGGTTTCAATCAGCCCCAGCATTTT	CASSLAGFNQPQHF
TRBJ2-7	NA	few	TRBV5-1	TGCGCCAGCAGCTTGGAGGGGAGGTACGAGCAGTACTTC	CASSLEGRYEQYF
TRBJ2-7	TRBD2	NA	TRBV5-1	TGCGCCAGCAGCTTGCAAGGGACTAGCTCCTACGAGCAGTACTTC	CASSLQGTSSYEQYF
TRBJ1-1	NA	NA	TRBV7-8	TGTGCCAGCAGCAAGAAACAGGGTGGGTTGGAGTCTGAAGCTTTCTTT	CASSKKQGGLESEAFF
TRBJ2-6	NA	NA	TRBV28	TGTGCCAGCAGTCTATTACAGAGCTCTGGGGCCAACGTCCTGACTTTC	CASSLLQSSGANVLTF
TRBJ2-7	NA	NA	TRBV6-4	TGTGCCAGCAGTGACTCGAACTGCGGGTACGAGCAGTACTTC	CASSDSNCGYEQYF
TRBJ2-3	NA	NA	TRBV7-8	TGTGCCAGCAGCTTGAGGCGGGACACCGCCACAGATACGCAGTATTTT	CASSLRRDTATDTQYF
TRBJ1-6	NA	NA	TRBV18	TGTGCCAGCTCACATATGACTACGTCTGCTTCACCCCTCCACTTT	CASSHMTTSASPLHF
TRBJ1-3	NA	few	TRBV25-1	TGTGCCAGCAGTGGGTTAAAGACAGGAAGTGGAAACACCATATATTTT	CASSGLKTGSGNTIYF
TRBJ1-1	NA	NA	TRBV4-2	TGTGCCAGCAGCCAAGAGGGGAGCGCCAGGGGACGTAGTGAAGCTTTCTTT	CASSQEGSARGRSEAFF
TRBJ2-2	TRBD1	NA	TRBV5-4	TGTGCCAGCAGCTTGGCAGGGGGCCTCACCGGGGAGCTGTTTTTT	CASSLAGGLTGELFF
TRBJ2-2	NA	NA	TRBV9	TGTGCCAGCAGCGTAGGGGCAGCGGCCCAGTGGACCGGGGAGCTGTTTTTT	CASSVGAAAQWTGELFF
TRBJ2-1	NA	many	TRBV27	TGTGCCAGCAGAGGGTCCTGGGGGAATGAGCAGTTCTTC	CASRGSWGNEQFF
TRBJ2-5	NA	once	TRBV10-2	TGCGCCAGCACCGATTTGGGGGGGGCCTTGACAGAGACCCAGTACTTC	CASTDLGGALTETQYF
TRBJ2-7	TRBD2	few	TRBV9	TGTGCCAGCAGCGGGACCGGGACTAGCGGATACGAGCAGTACTTC	CASSGTGTSGYEQYF
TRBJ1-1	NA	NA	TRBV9	TGTGCCAGCAGCGTAGACCAGGGTGAAGCTTTCTTT	CASSVDQGEAFF
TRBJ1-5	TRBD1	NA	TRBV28	TGTGCCAGCAGTTTGTCCAGGGGGCTTCAGCCCCAGCATTTT	CASSLSRGLQPQHF
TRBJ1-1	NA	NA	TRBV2	TGTGCCAGCAGTGCCCCCGGGACCGGGATGTCTTTCTTT	CASSAPGTGMSFF
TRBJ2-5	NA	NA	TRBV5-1	TGCGCCAGCAGTTTCCCTTGGGAGGAGACCCAGTACTTC	CASSFPWEETQYF
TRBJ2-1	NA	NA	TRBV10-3	TGTGCCATCAGCTCCGACAGTGGGGTCGATGAGCAGTTCTTC	CAISSDSGVDEQFF
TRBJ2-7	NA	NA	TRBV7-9	TGTGCCAGCAGCCGACTCCCTTACGAGCAGTACTTC	CASSRLPYEQYF
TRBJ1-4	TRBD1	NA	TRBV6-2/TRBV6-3	TGTGCCAGCAGTTGGACAGGGGAAGGCGAAAAACTGTTTTTT	CASSWTGEGEKLFF
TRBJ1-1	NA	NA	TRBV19	TGTGCCAGTGGTCAGTCGGGGAGGACTGAAGCTTTCTTT	CASGQSGRTEAFF
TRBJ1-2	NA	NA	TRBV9	TGTGCCAGCAGCGTAGTAGGGGCTGGATATGGCTACACCTTC	CASSVVGAGYGYTF
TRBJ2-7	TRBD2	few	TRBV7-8	TGTGCCAGCAGCTTACGAGCGGGAATCTACGAGCAGTACTTC	CASSLRAGIYEQYF
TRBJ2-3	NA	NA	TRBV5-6	TGTGCCAGCAGCTTAAGGTCAGCGGTAGATACGCAGTATTTT	CASSLRSAVDTQYF
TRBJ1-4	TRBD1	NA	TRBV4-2	TGTGCCAGCAGCCCCCGCACAGGGGGGAATACAGTGGCTAATGAAAAACTGTTTTTT	CASSPRTGGNTVANEKLFF
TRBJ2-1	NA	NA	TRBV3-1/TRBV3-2	TGTGCCAGCAGCCCCCCCGCACACAATGAGCAGTTCTTC	CASSPPAHNEQFF
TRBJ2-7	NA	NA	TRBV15	TGTGCCACCAGCAGAGCACTGGTTGACAGCTCCTACGAGCAGTACTTC	CATSRALVDSSYEQYF
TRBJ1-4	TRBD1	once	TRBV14	TGTGCCAGCAGCCAGACAGGGTCGTGGGATGAAAAACTGTTTTTT	CASSQTGSWDEKLFF
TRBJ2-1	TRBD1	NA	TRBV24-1	TGTGCCACCAGTCCGCACTACAGGGGCGATGAGCAGTTCTTC	CATSPHYRGDEQFF
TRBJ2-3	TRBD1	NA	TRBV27	TGTGCCAGCGTCCCACTTTTGGGAAAGGGGACAGACACGCAGTATTTT	CASVPLLGKGTDTQYF
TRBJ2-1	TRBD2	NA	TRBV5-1	TGCGCCAGCAGCTTGACCGGGTCCAGCGGGGTAAGCTCCTACAATGAGCAGTTCTTC	CASSLTGSSGVSSYNEQFF
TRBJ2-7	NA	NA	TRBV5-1	TGCGCCAGCAGCTTGGTCGCCAGGGAAATCAACGAGCAGTACTTC	CASSLVAREINEQYF
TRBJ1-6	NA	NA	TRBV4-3	TGCGCCAGCAGCCAGAGGGCGGTGAGCTCCTATAATTCACCCCTCCACTTT	CASSQRAVSSYNSPLHF
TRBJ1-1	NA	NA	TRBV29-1	TGCAGCGTTTCAGGGTTTGGGAACACTGAAGCTTTCTTT	CSVSGFGNTEAFF
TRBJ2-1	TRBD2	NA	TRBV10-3	TGTGCCATCAGTCGAGGGTGGGCTAGCGGCAATGAGCAGTTCTTC	CAISRGWASGNEQFF